This T cell receptor (beta chain) was captured in a study of long-term antiretroviral therapy in people with HIV. The libraries were made with immunoSEQ v3.0 at survey level. Using immunoSEQ multiplex PCR, the repertoire was profiled, and TCRdb retains in-frame clones only, with some absent. The data show 15,000 to 20,000 clones, with about four fifths seen just once and 18% held by the top ten. The receptor was isolated from a man in his forties with HIV. The sequencing here drew on unsorted PBMCs, taken just before starting antiretroviral therapy.

The CDR3 DNA follows: TGTGCCAGCACGGATATTCATAGGGGCGGGGAGCTGTTTTTT. Its translation: CASTDIHRGGELFF. The J gene is TRBJ2-2, the V gene TRBV5-4; D possibly corresponds to TRBD1 (5 bases). Trimming pared 6 bases from V and 7 bases from J, leaving 16 bases between. Germline CDR1 SGHNT, CDR2 YYREEE (reference sequence). The CDR3 consists of 14 residues.